These 10 T cell receptor beta chains share one sample of origin, sequenced in a study of T cell responses to AZD1222 COVID-19 vaccine. This table comes from immunoSEQ multiplex PCR, and its TCRdb copy is limited to in-frame clones, with some not included. The repertoire has 95,000 to 150,000 clones, around 93% of them found once; the top ten carry more than 4.5%. The input for sequencing was peripheral blood, taken 28 days after the second AZD1222 dose. The receptors were sampled from an adult who received the AZD1222 COVID-19 vaccine.

CDR3 in DNA: TGCGCCAGCAGTCTAGGGACAAGTCAAGAGACCCAGTACTTC. It specifies CASSLGTSQETQYF. This rearrangement joins TRBV5-1 to TRBJ2-5; D perhaps matches TRBD1 (6 bases). The V gene's germline CDR1 is SGHRS and CDR2 YFSETQ. The CDR3 is made up of 14 amino acids. Deletions cut 5 bases from V and 2 bases from J, with 13 bases between.

The chain links TRBV24-1 to TRBJ1-2; D might be TRBD1 (5 bases). Trimming cost V 3 bases and J 8 bases, with 9 bases left between them. From germline, CDR1 is KGHDR and CDR2 SFDVKD. This CDR3 is built from 12 residues. The CDR3 region has the DNA TGTGCCACCAGTGATGGGGCGAGGGGCTACACCTTC. It specifies CATSDGARGYTF.

The CDR3 spells CASSVGVMAVNTEAFF. DNA of the CDR3: TGTGCCAGCAGCGTAGGGGTAATGGCTGTGAACACTGAAGCTTTCTTT. V is TRBV9 and J is TRBJ1-1; D unresolved. The germline V gene encodes CDR1 SGDLS and CDR2 YYNGEE. V was trimmed by 0 bases and J by 0 bases, leaving 12 bases between them. This CDR3 has 16 residues. Combining the CDR3 with reference TRBV9 and TRBJ1-1 gives the whole variable domain DSGVTQTPKHLITATGQRVTLRCSPRSGDLSVYWYQQSLDQGLQFLIQYYNGEERAKGNILERFSAQQFPDLHSELNLSSLELGDSALYFCASSVGVMAVNTEAFFGQGTRLTVV.

This chain joins TRBV7-8 and TRBJ1-1, with D perhaps TRBD1 (5 bases). Germline CDR1 reads SGHVS; CDR2 reads FQNEAQ. CDR3 length equals 14 residues. The ends were cut back, 5 bases at V and 3 bases at J, with 13 bases in the middle. This chain's CDR3 is CASSLTGGDTEAFF. DNA of the CDR3: TGTGCCAGCAGCCTCACTGGGGGGGACACTGAAGCTTTCTTT.

The chain combines TRBV4-3 with TRBJ1-2; D ambiguous. Trimming removed 0 bases from V and 6 bases from J, with 23 bases in between. The CDR3 has 18 residues. Germline CDR1 LGHNA, CDR2 YSLEER. The CDR3 loop is CASSQEKLGGRNRDGYTF. The DNA for the CDR3 is TGCGCCAGCAGCCAAGAGAAATTAGGCGGCCGGAATAGGGATGGCTACACCTTC.

The chain recombines TRBV6-2 or TRBV6-3 with TRBJ2-2; 13 bases fit TRBD2. The CDR3 extends over 19 amino acids. V dropped 4 bases and J dropped 0; count of bases not matched to a gene: 8. CDR1 and CDR2 (germline): MNHEY, SVGEGT. This chain's CDR3 is CASSSSGLAGPPNTGELFF. In DNA form, the CDR3 reads TGTGCCAGCAGTTCCTCGGGACTAGCGGGGCCACCGAACACCGGGGAGCTGTTTTTT.

V usage is TRBV7-2 and J usage is TRBJ1-6; D call uncertain. Germline CDR1 is SGHTA and CDR2 is FQGNSA. V lost 1 base and J 8 bases, leaving 15 bases between the germline ends. The CDR3 sequence is 16 residues long. The CDR3 here is CASSLDFYLADSPLHF. CDR3 in DNA: TGTGCCAGCAGCTTAGATTTCTACTTGGCCGATTCACCCCTCCACTTT.

The CDR3 region has the DNA TGTGCCAGCAGCTTAGGGAAGGGCTACGAGCAGTACTTC. It codes for CASSLGKGYEQYF. The rearrangement uses TRBV7-2 and TRBJ2-7; no clear D gene. The CDR3 runs to 13 residues. The ends were cut back, 1 base at V and 3 bases at J, with 7 bases in the middle. Germline V gives CDR1 SGHTA, CDR2 FQGNSA. Based on the CDR3 plus reference TRBV7-2 and TRBJ2-7, the full variable domain is GAGVSQSPSNKVTEKGKDVELRCDPISGHTALYWYRQSLGQGLEFLIYFQGNSAPDKSGLPSDRFSAERTGGSVSTLTIQRTQQEDSAVYLCASSLGKGYEQYFGPGTRLTVT.

V gene TRBV5-1 combines with J gene TRBJ2-5, with 13 positions matching TRBD2. The CDR3 runs 18 residues. V lost 4 bases and J lost 3; bases outside the gene matches: 12. Germline CDR1 reads SGHRS; CDR2 reads YFSETQ. The CDR3 DNA is TGCGCCAGCAGCAAAGGACTAGCGGGAGCCCAAGTGGAAGAGACCCAGTACTTC. It encodes CASSKGLAGAQVEETQYF.

V usage is TRBV12-3 or TRBV12-4 and J usage is TRBJ2-1, with D possibly being TRBD2 (5 bases). The V gene lost 2 bases and the J gene lost 10 bases, with 6 bases spanning the gap. This CDR3 comprises 11 residues. CDR3 in DNA: TGTGCCAGCAGTTTACGGGGAGAGCAGTTCTTC. Protein: CASSLRGEQFF.